Listed below are T cell receptor beta chains from one sample, sequenced in a study of T cell repertoires in cytomegalovirus infection. TCRdb analysed the reads with MiXCR anew, one entry per CDR3 protein. Among about a million distinct CDR3 sequences listed, around 32% were seen once. These receptors lack a known antigen. The specimen comprised cultured CD8+ T cells from PBMCs, sampled from culture after CMV antigen stimulation. These receptor sequences come from a human donor in good health (CMV status not recorded). Some clones in this sample may be carry-over from other donors' samples. CDR3s include the opening cysteine and the closing phenylalanine or tryptophan. Each record gives: J gene, D gene, clone size, V gene, CDR3 DNA, CDR3 protein. D genes are given only for firm matches. Not all rows give a size; the values are once, few, many and, for expanded clones, a class.

TRBJ2-5	-	-	TRBV12-3/TRBV12-4	TGTGCCAGCAGTTTATTCCGTCGGGGCACTCCTCCAGAGACCCAGTACTTC	CASSLFRRGTPPETQYF
TRBJ1-1	TRBD1	-	TRBV7-8	TGTGCCAGCAGCTCGATCAGGGGGACTACCTACACTGAAGCTTTCTTT	CASSSIRGTTYTEAFF
TRBJ1-6	TRBD1	-	TRBV20-1	TGCAGTGCTTTCCACCGGGACAGGGATTCACCCCTCCACTTT	CSAFHRDRDSPLHF
TRBJ1-5	TRBD1	-	TRBV27	TGTGCCAGCAGTGTAATCACGGGACAGGTTGTCCATCAGCCCCAGCATTTT	CASSVITGQVVHQPQHF
TRBJ1-1	-	-	TRBV6-6	TGTGCCTGTGGTAGGGGGTCGGTCACTGAAGCTTTCTTT	CACGRGSVTEAFF
TRBJ2-1	-	-	TRBV19	TGTGCCAGTAGTATTTTCAGGGAGCAGTTCTTC	CASSIFREQFF
TRBJ2-2	-	-	TRBV15	TGTGCCACCAGCAGGACGGGCCTCACCGGGGAGCTGTTTTTT	CATSRTGLTGELFF
TRBJ1-2	-	-	TRBV2	TGTGCCAGCAGTGGGGGAGGGGTCTATGGCTACACCTTC	CASSGGGVYGYTF
TRBJ1-4	-	-	TRBV7-6	TGTGCCAGCAGCCTTGGGCACGGGGCAACTAATGAAAAACTGTTTTTT	CASSLGHGATNEKLFF
TRBJ2-5	TRBD1	few	TRBV12-3/TRBV12-4	TGTGCCAGCAGGGACAGGGCCCTCCAAGAGACCCAGTACTTC	CASRDRALQETQYF
TRBJ2-1	TRBD1	many	TRBV7-2	TGTGCCAGCAGCCACGGGACAGGTTACAATGAGCAGTTCTTC	CASSHGTGYNEQFF